This is a list of T cell receptor beta chains from one sample in a study of cytomegalovirus exposure and HLA in healthy donors. Profiled with immunoSEQ multiplex PCR; TCRdb holds only in-frame clones, not every one. This table holds about 81,000 clones, about 87% found once. The sample comprised PBMCs. The source of these receptors is a man aged 18 to 29 in good health and CMV-seronegative. The CDR3 runs from the conserved cysteine through the conserved F or W. The order of the fields is J gene, clone size, V gene, D gene, CDR3 protein, CDR3 DNA. The D gene is left open where the match is weak. Where a row states a size, it is once, few, many or the class of an expanded clone; other rows omit it.

TRBJ2-2,.,TRBV19,TRBD2,CASSGEGIGGELFF,TGTGCCAGTAGCGGGGAGGGGATCGGCGGGGAGCTGTTTTTT
TRBJ2-3,.,TRBV5-1,TRBD2,CASSLELAGGPRDTQYF,TGCGCCAGCAGCTTGGAACTAGCGGGAGGGCCGCGCGATACGCAGTATTTT
TRBJ2-1,once,TRBV28,TRBD2,CASPPAGDFNEQFF,TGTGCCAGCCCTCCTGCGGGAGATTTCAATGAGCAGTTCTTC
TRBJ2-5,.,TRBV16,TRBD1,CASSHSYRDRKETQYF,TGTGCCAGCAGCCATTCTTACCGGGACAGAAAAGAGACCCAGTACTTC
TRBJ2-7,.,TRBV7-6,TRBD2,CASSRGLAGGLHEQYF,TGTGCCAGCAGCAGGGGACTAGCGGGAGGTTTACACGAGCAGTACTTC
TRBJ1-6,once,TRBV6-5,TRBD1,CASSYEGAGSPPLHF,TGTGCCAGCAGTTACGAGGGGGCAGGGTCCCCACCCCTCCACTTT
TRBJ2-3,few,TRBV6-5,TRBD2,CASSRLAAFTDTQYF,TGTGCCAGCAGTCGACTAGCGGCTTTCACAGATACGCAGTATTTT
TRBJ2-5,.,TRBV9,TRBD1,CASSSLDREYQETQYF,TGTGCCAGCAGCTCCCTCGACAGGGAGTACCAAGAGACCCAGTACTTC
TRBJ2-1,.,TRBV6-5,.,CASSYSNGKQFF,TGTGCCAGCAGTTACTCGAACGGGAAGCAGTTCTTC
TRBJ1-6,.,TRBV28,.,CASSQRQVRYSPLHF,TGTGCCAGCAGCCAAAGACAGGTTCGCTATTCACCCCTCCACTTT
TRBJ2-1,.,TRBV7-9,TRBD2,CASSLGLADNEQFF,TGTGCCAGCAGCTTAGGACTAGCGGACAATGAGCAGTTCTTC
TRBJ2-7,few,TRBV7-9,TRBD2,CASSKGLAGAEPYEQYF,TGTGCCAGCAGCAAGGGACTAGCGGGAGCGGAGCCCTACGAGCAGTACTTC
TRBJ2-7,.,TRBV30,TRBD2,CAWSGLAGKSSYEQYF,TGTGCCTGGTCAGGACTAGCGGGGAAAAGCTCCTACGAGCAGTACTTC
TRBJ2-5,.,TRBV7-9,.,CASSLVQYPQETQYF,TGTGCCAGCAGCTTAGTACAGTACCCACAAGAGACCCAGTACTTC
TRBJ2-7,.,TRBV11-2,.,CASSLGGRDEQYF,TGTGCCAGCAGCTTAGGGGGCCGGGACGAGCAGTACTTC
TRBJ2-7,once,TRBV4-2,TRBD1,CASSLYLLRDRETYEQYF,TGTGCCAGCAGCCTTTACTTACTCCGGGACAGGGAGACCTACGAGCAGTACTTC
TRBJ1-6,.,TRBV6-4,.,CASSDGLGGLDNSPLHF,TGTGCCAGCAGTGATGGGTTAGGGGGTTTGGATAATTCACCCCTCCACTTT
TRBJ1-4,.,TRBV7-2,TRBD1,CASSPGTGVTNEKLFF,TGTGCCAGCAGCCCCGGGACAGGGGTTACTAATGAAAAACTGTTTTTT
TRBJ2-5,.,TRBV2,.,CASSQQETQYF,TGTGCCAGCAGCCAACAAGAGACCCAGTACTTC
TRBJ2-7,few,TRBV20-1,.,CSADSSDEQYF,TGCAGTGCCGACAGCTCGGACGAGCAGTACTTC
TRBJ1-1,.,TRBV28,TRBD1,CASGPGTAEAFF,TGTGCCAGCGGCCCCGGGACAGCGGAAGCTTTCTTT
TRBJ1-1,.,TRBV4-3,.,CASSQVGVNTEAFF,TGCGCCAGCAGCCAAGTCGGAGTGAACACTGAAGCTTTCTTT
TRBJ2-3,.,TRBV19,TRBD2,CASSKKRGSTDTQYF,TGTGCCAGTAGTAAAAAGCGGGGGAGCACAGATACGCAGTATTTT
TRBJ2-2,.,TRBV11-2,.,CASSLDRGGELFF,TGTGCCAGCAGCTTAGATAGGGGGGGGGAGCTGTTTTTT
TRBJ2-3,.,TRBV4-2,TRBD2,CASSQGTSGSPSTDTQYF,TGTGCCAGCAGCCAAGGGACTAGCGGGAGCCCCTCCACAGATACGCAGTATTTT